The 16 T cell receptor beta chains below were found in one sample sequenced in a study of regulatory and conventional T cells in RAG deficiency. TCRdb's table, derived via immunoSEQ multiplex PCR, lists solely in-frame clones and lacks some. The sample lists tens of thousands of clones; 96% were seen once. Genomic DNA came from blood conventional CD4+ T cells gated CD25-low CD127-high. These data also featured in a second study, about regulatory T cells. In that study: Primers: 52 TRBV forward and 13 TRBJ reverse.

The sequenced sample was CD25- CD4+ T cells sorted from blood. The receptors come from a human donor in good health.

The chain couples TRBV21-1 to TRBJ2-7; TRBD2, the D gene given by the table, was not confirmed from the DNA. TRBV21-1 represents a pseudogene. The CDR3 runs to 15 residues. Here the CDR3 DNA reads TGTGCCAGCAGCGTCTTGAGCGGGGGAAAGGACGAGCAGTACTTC. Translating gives CASSVLSGGKDEQYF.

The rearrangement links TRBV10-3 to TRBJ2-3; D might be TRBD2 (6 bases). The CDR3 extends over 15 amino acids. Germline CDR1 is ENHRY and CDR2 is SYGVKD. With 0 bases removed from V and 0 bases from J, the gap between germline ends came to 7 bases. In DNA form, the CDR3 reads TGTGCCATCAGTGAGTCCGGGACTAGCACAGATACGCAGTATTTT. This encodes CAISESGTSTDTQYF.

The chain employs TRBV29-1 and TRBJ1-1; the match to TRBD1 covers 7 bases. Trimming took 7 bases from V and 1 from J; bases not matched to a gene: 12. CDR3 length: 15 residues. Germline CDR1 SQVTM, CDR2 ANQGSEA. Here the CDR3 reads CSGVQFQGENTEAFF. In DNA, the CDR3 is TGCAGCGGCGTACAGTTCCAGGGGGAGAACACTGAAGCTTTCTTT.

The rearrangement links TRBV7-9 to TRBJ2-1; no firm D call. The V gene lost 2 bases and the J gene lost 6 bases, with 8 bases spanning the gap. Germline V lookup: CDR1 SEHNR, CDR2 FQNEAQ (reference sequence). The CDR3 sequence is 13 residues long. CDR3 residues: CASSLSQSNEQFF. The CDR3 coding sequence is TGTGCCAGCAGCTTAAGTCAGTCCAATGAGCAGTTCTTC.

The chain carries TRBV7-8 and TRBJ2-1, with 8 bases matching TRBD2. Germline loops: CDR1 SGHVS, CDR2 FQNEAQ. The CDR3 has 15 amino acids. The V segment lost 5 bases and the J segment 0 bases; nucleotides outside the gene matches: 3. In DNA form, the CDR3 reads TGTGCCAGCAGCCCGCGGGGGGTCTCCTACAATGAGCAGTTCTTC. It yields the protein CASSPRGVSYNEQFF.

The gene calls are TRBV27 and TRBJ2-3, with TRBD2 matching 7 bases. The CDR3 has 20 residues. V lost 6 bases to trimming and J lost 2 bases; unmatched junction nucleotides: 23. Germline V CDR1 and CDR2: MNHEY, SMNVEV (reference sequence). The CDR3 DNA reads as TGTGCCAGCAGCACTATTTATGGGTACCCTAGCGGATTCCTCACAGATACGCAGTATTTT. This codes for CASSTIYGYPSGFLTDTQYF.

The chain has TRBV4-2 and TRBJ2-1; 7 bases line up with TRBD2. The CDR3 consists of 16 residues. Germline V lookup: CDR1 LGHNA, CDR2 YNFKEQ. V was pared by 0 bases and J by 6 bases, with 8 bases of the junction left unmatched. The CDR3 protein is CASSQEGLGGVNEQFF. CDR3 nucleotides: TGTGCCAGCAGCCAAGAGGGACTGGGAGGGGTCAATGAGCAGTTCTTC.

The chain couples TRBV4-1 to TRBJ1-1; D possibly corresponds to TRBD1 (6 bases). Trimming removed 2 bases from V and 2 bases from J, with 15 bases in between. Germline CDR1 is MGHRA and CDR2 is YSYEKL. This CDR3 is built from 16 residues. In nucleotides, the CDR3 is TGCGCCAGCAGCCAAACCCAGGGGTTTAGTAACACTGAAGCTTTCTTT. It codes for CASSQTQGFSNTEAFF.

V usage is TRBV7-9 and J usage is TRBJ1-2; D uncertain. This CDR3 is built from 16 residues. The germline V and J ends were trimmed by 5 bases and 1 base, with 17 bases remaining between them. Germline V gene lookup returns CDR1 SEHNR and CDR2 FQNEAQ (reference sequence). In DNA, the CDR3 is TGTGCCAGCAGCCGTGCGGGTGGTGGCGATAACTATGGCTACACCTTC. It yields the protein CASSRAGGGDNYGYTF.

CDR3 sequence reads: CASSPEQDQPQHF. The CDR3 coding sequence is TGTGCCAGCTCACCCGAACAGGATCAGCCCCAGCATTTT. This chain links TRBV18 with TRBJ1-5, with D possibly TRBD1 on 5 matching bases. Germline V lookup: CDR1 KGHSH, CDR2 LQKENI. The CDR3 covers 13 residues. Trimming stripped 3 bases from V and 5 bases from J, with 8 bases between.

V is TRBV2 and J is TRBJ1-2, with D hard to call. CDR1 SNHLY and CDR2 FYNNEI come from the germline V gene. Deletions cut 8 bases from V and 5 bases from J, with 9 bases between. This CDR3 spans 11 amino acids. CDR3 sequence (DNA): TGTGCCAGCGGAGAGTGGTATGGCTACACCTTC. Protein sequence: CASGEWYGYTF.

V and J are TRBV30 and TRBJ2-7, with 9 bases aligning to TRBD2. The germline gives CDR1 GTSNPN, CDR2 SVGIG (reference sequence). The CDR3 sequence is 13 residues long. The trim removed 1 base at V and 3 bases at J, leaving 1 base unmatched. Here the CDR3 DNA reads TGTGCCTGGAGTGGGACTAGCGTCTACGAGCAGTACTTC. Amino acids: CAWSGTSVYEQYF.

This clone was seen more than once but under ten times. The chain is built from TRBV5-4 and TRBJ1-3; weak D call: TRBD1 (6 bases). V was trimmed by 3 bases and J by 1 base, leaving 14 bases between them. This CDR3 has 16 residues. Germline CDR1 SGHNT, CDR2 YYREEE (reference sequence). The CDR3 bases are TGTGCCAGCAGCTCAGGACAGTACTTTTCTGGAAACACCATATATTTT. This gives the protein CASSSGQYFSGNTIYF. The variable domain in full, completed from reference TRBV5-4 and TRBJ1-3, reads ETGVTQSPTHLIKTRGQQVTLRCSSQSGHNTVSWYQQALGQGPQFIFQYYREEENGRGNFPPRFSGLQFPNYSSELNVNALELDDSALYLCASSSGQYFSGNTIYFGEGSWLTVV.

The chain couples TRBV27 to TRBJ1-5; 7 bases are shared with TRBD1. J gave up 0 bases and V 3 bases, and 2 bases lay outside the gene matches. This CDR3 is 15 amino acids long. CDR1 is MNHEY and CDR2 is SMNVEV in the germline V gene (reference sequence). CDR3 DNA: TGTGCCAGCAGTTTGGACAGGCGTAGCAATCAGCCCCAGCATTTT. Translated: CASSLDRRSNQPQHF.

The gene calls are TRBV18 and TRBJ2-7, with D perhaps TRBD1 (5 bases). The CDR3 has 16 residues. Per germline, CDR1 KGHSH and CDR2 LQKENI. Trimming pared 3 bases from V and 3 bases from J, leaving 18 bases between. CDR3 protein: CASSPTLGQSLYEQYF. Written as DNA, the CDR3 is TGTGCCAGCTCACCGACACTGGGGCAGTCCCTCTACGAGCAGTACTTC.

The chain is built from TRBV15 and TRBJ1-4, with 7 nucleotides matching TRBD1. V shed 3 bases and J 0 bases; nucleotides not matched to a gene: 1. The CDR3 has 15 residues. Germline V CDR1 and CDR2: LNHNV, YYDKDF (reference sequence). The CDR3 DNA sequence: TGTGCCACCAGCAGGGGACAGCCAACTAATGAAAAACTGTTTTTT. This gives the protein CATSRGQPTNEKLFF.